What follows are 27 T cell receptor beta chains derived from one specimen sequenced in a study of CD8 T cells in Susac syndrome. An input of roughly 0.45 to 1 ug of RNA was subjected to reverse transcription using random hexamers. TCRdb re-called the immunoSEQ multiplex PCR reads through MiXCR, storing one row per CDR3 protein. The profile covers about 200,000 distinct CDR3 sequences, with 95% appearing a single time and less than 0.11% taken by the ten largest. Sequenced input: CD4+ T cells from PBMCs. The receptors here all came from a human donor in good health.

The rearrangement uses TRBV7-2 and TRBJ1-5; D is undetermined. V was shortened by 3 bases and J by 0 bases, with 9 bases between the two germline ends. In germline, CDR1 is SGHTA, CDR2 FQGNSA. The CDR3 has 15 residues. The CDR3 loop reads CASSLVGYSNQPQHF. CDR3 nucleotide sequence: TGTGCCAGCAGCTTGGTGGGGTATAGCAATCAGCCCCAGCATTTT.

The chain carries TRBV3-1 and TRBJ1-2, with D tentatively TRBD1 (6 bases). V lost 2 bases to trimming and J lost 8 bases, with 9 bases between them. This CDR3 region has 12 residues. Germline-derived CDR1 and CDR2 are LGHDT and YNNKEL (reference sequence). The DNA of the CDR3 is TGTGCCAGCAGCCAATCGGGGGGCGGCTACACCTTC. Residues: CASSQSGGGYTF. The full variable domain, its missing parts supplied by reference TRBV3-1 and TRBJ1-2, is DTAVSQTPKYLVTQMGNDKSIKCEQNLGHDTMYWYKQDSKKFLKIMFSYNNKELIINETVPNRFSPKSPDKAHLNLHINSLELGDSAVYFCASSQSGGGYTFGSGTRLTVV.

This chain joins TRBV12-3 or TRBV12-4 and TRBJ2-1; D perhaps matches TRBD2 (7 bases). V lost 5 bases to trimming and J lost 5 bases, with 13 bases between them. This CDR3 region has 14 residues. CDR3 sequence (DNA): TGTGCCAGCAGTCCCGGGGGGCCTAACAATGAGCAGTTCTTC. It translates to CASSPGGPNNEQFF.

The CDR3 DNA reads TGTGCCAGCAGTCTAAGCGGGGCTAGCACAGATACGCAGTATTTT. Its protein product is CASSLSGASTDTQYF. V usage is TRBV28 and J usage is TRBJ2-3, with TRBD2 matching over 7 bases. The CDR3 consists of 15 residues. Germline lookup yields CDR1 MDHEN and CDR2 SYDVKM. V lost 5 bases, J lost 0 bases, and 5 bases stayed unmatched.

This clonotype showed up just once. The chain carries TRBV29-1 and TRBJ2-3, with 7 bases matching TRBD2. This CDR3 is 13 amino acids long. Germline values: CDR1 SQVTM, CDR2 ANQGSEA. V dropped 4 bases and J dropped 6; count of bases not matched to a gene: 7. The CDR3 DNA follows: TGCAGCGTTGGGGCGGGAGCAGGCGATACGCAGTATTTT. Translation: CSVGAGAGDTQYF.

This sequence joins TRBV2 and TRBJ2-3, with 7 bases fitting TRBD1. V lost 3 bases and J lost 4; bases outside the gene matches: 7. CDR3 length: 15 residues. Looked up from germline, CDR1 is SNHLY and CDR2 is FYNNEI. The CDR3 reads CASSETGILADTQYF. Written as DNA, the CDR3 is TGTGCCAGCAGTGAGACAGGGATATTGGCAGATACGCAGTATTTT.

This clonotype was recorded only once. The chain recombines TRBV3-1 with TRBJ1-3; unclear D gene. V was pared by 0 bases and J by 4 bases, with 10 bases between. Germline assignment: CDR1 LGHDT and CDR2 YNNKEL (reference sequence). CDR3 length equals 15 residues. CDR3 nucleotides: TGTGCCAGCAGCCAAGATCTATGGGGAGGAAACACCATATATTTT. Protein: CASSQDLWGGNTIYF.

V gene TRBV20-1 combines with J gene TRBJ1-5, with 8 bases lining up with TRBD1. V lost 3 bases and J lost 1; bases outside the gene matches: 11. The germline CDR1 and CDR2 sequences are DFQATT and SNEGSKA (reference sequence). The CDR3 covers 17 residues. The CDR3 loop reads CSASPTSRGLSNQPQHF. Here the CDR3 DNA reads TGCAGTGCTAGCCCAACGAGCAGGGGGCTAAGCAATCAGCCCCAGCATTTT.

The J gene is TRBJ2-1, the V gene TRBV20-1; D may be TRBD1 or TRBD2 (5 bases each). V was cut by 1 base and J by 9 bases, with 19 bases left in between. CDR3 length: 15 residues. The germline V gene has CDR1 DFQATT and CDR2 SNEGSKA (reference sequence). The CDR3 here is CSARVVRGPHGEQFF. The CDR3 DNA follows: TGCAGTGCTAGAGTCGTAAGGGGACCCCACGGTGAGCAGTTCTTC.

V and J are TRBV3-1 and TRBJ2-2; D might be TRBD2 (5 bases). Trimming pared 1 base from V and 9 bases from J, leaving 15 bases between. This CDR3 is built from 15 residues. Germline V CDR1 and CDR2: LGHDT, YNNKEL (reference sequence). The CDR3 bases are TGTGCCAGCAGCCAAGTGGAGGCGCGAAGGCGGGAGCTGTTTTTT. It yields the protein CASSQVEARRRELFF.

The gene calls are TRBV7-8 and TRBJ2-7; tentative D call: TRBD1 (5 bases). Germline loops: CDR1 SGHVS, CDR2 FQNEAQ. The length of the CDR3 is 16 residues. V lost 1 base and J 1 base, leaving 14 bases between the germline ends. This CDR3 reads CASSLGQTVLSYEQYV. In DNA form, the CDR3 reads TGTGCCAGCAGCTTAGGACAGACCGTACTATCCTACGAGCAGTACGTC.

The gene calls are TRBV5-4 and TRBJ2-3; TRBD1 matches 7 bases. Trimming took 4 bases from V and 5 from J; bases not matched to a gene: 7. From germline, CDR1 is SGHNT and CDR2 YYREEE (reference sequence). This CDR3 spans 14 amino acids. This CDR3 reads CASSTDRAGDTQYF. In nucleotides, the CDR3 is TGTGCCAGCAGCACCGACAGGGCCGGAGATACGCAGTATTTT. The full variable domain, its missing parts supplied by reference TRBV5-4 and TRBJ2-3, is ETGVTQSPTHLIKTRGQQVTLRCSSQSGHNTVSWYQQALGQGPQFIFQYYREEENGRGNFPPRFSGLQFPNYSSELNVNALELDDSALYLCASSTDRAGDTQYFGPGTRLTVL.

The chain recombines TRBV20-1 with TRBJ2-7, with TRBD2 matching 7 bases. Germline V gives CDR1 DFQATT, CDR2 SNEGSKA (reference sequence). The CDR3 spans 13 residues. The V segment lost 6 bases and the J segment 7 bases; nucleotides outside the gene matches: 12. For the CDR3, the DNA is TGCAGTGCCCCGGGCCCCGGGAGGCCTGAGCAGTACTTC. This translates into CSAPGPGRPEQYF.

This rearrangement joins TRBV6-1 to TRBJ1-2; D possibly corresponds to TRBD1 (6 bases). V was clipped by 10 bases and J by 3 bases, with 18 bases between them. CDR3 length equals 14 residues. Germline V gives CDR1 MNHNS, CDR2 SASEGT. The CDR3: CATEDRGHHYGYTF. As DNA, the CDR3 is TGTGCCACCGAGGATAGGGGACATCACTATGGCTACACCTTC.

The CDR3 nucleotides are TGTGCCAGCAGCCAAGAACCTCGCTGGCACTATGGCTACACCTTC. It codes for CASSQEPRWHYGYTF. The chain uses TRBV3-1 and TRBJ1-2; D uncertain. In germline, CDR1 is LGHDT, CDR2 YNNKEL (reference sequence). With 0 bases removed from V and 3 bases from J, the gap between germline ends came to 11 bases. This CDR3 comprises 15 residues.

V usage is TRBV29-1 and J usage is TRBJ1-5; D may be TRBD1 (6 bases). Trimming removed 4 bases from V and 4 bases from J, with 17 bases in between. The CDR3 loop spans 15 amino acids. Germline CDR1 SQVTM, CDR2 ANQGSEA. This CDR3 reads CSVVVQLGGNQPQHF. The CDR3 DNA is TGCAGCGTTGTGGTACAATTAGGGGGTAATCAGCCCCAGCATTTT.

The V gene is TRBV28, the J gene TRBJ1-2; perhaps TRBD1 as D (6 bases). In germline, CDR1 is MDHEN, CDR2 SYDVKM. Trimming removed 8 bases from V and 2 bases from J, with 12 bases in between. The CDR3 runs 13 residues. The CDR3 sequence: CASFEDRNYGYTF. The CDR3 coding sequence is TGTGCCAGCTTTGAAGACAGGAACTATGGCTACACCTTC.

V and J are TRBV6-6 and TRBJ2-7, with D uncertain. The CDR3 runs to 13 residues. The germline CDR1 and CDR2 sequences are MNHNY and SVGAGI (reference sequence). Trimming pared 6 bases from V and 0 bases from J, leaving 9 bases between. The CDR3 region has the DNA TGTGCCAGCAGCCCCAAGAGCTCCTACGAGCAGTACTTC. This gives the protein CASSPKSSYEQYF.

The chain recombines TRBV27 with TRBJ2-7; 7 nucleotides align to TRBD2. The germline gives CDR1 MNHEY, CDR2 SMNVEV (reference sequence). V trimming: 0 bases; J trimming: 4 bases; junction bases outside the gene matches: 12. The CDR3 is made up of 17 amino acids. The CDR3 DNA reads TGTGCCAGCAGTTTATCGTCAGGATCGGGGGGATGGTACGAGCAGTACTTC. This encodes CASSLSSGSGGWYEQYF.

The rearrangement uses TRBV25-1 and TRBJ1-6; the match to TRBD1 covers 10 bases. V was clipped by 3 bases and J by 0 bases; unmatched bases: 5. There are 18 residues in the CDR3. CDR1 and CDR2 from the germline V gene are MGHDK and SYGVNS. The CDR3 spells CASSEETGGSSYNSPLHF. The CDR3 bases are TGTGCCAGCAGTGAGGAGACAGGGGGCAGCTCCTATAATTCACCCCTCCACTTT.

This clonotype was counted a single time. The V and J genes are TRBV11-2 and TRBJ2-3, with D possibly TRBD2 on 5 matching bases. The CDR3 sequence is 15 residues long. Germline assignment: CDR1 SGHAT and CDR2 FQNNGV. V dropped 1 base and J dropped 7 bases, with 15 bases sitting between them. The CDR3 nucleotides are TGTGCCAGCAGCTTAGTTGGCTCTGAGGGATATACGCAGTATTTT. It specifies CASSLVGSEGYTQYF. Full variable domain (outside the CDR3, taken from reference TRBV11-2 and TRBJ2-3): EAGVAQSPRYKIIEKRQSVAFWCNPISGHATLYWYQQILGQGPKLLIQFQNNGVVDDSQLPKDRFSAERLKGVDSTLKIQPAKLEDSAVYLCASSLVGSEGYTQYFGPGTRLTVL.

The chain joins TRBV20-1 to TRBJ2-7; D might be TRBD1 or TRBD2, each matching 6 bases. This CDR3 comprises 13 residues. Trimming removed 3 bases from V and 6 bases from J, with 15 bases in between. The germline V gene has CDR1 DFQATT and CDR2 SNEGSKA (reference sequence). The CDR3 DNA is TGCAGTGCTAGGGGCGGGACATCCACCGAGCAGTACTTC. It encodes CSARGGTSTEQYF.

The CDR3 nucleotides read TGTGCCAGCAGCTTAAGGGGCGCCCCGACAGATACGCAGTATTTT. Translating gives CASSLRGAPTDTQYF. This chain joins TRBV7-3 and TRBJ2-3; tentative D call: TRBD1 (5 bases). V lost 1 base and J lost 3, with 11 bases in between. CDR1 and CDR2 from the germline V gene are SGHTA and FQGTGA. This CDR3 spans 15 amino acids.

The chain has TRBV30 and TRBJ1-2; unclear D gene. V dropped 1 base and J dropped 2 bases, with 5 bases sitting between them. Germline V CDR1 and CDR2: GTSNPN, SVGIG (reference sequence). The CDR3 consists of 12 residues. The CDR3 bases are TGTGCCTGGAGTGCGGTCAACTATGGCTACACCTTC. Translated: CAWSAVNYGYTF.

CDR3 in amino acids: CSATSGDQETQYF. The CDR3 bases are TGCAGCGCCACCAGCGGGGACCAAGAGACCCAGTACTTC. The chain carries TRBV29-1 and TRBJ2-5; 7 bases are a match to TRBD2. There are 13 residues in the CDR3. With 7 bases clipped from V and 0 bases from J, the junction kept 5 bases outside the gene matches. Germline assignment: CDR1 SQVTM and CDR2 ANQGSEA.

The rearrangement uses TRBV3-1 and TRBJ1-1; D uncertain. Trimming removed 1 base from V and 2 bases from J, with 8 bases in between. The CDR3 runs to 14 residues. Looked up from germline, CDR1 is LGHDT and CDR2 is YNNKEL (reference sequence). CDR3 DNA sequence: TGTGCCAGCAGCCAAGGTAAGATCAACACTGAAGCTTTCTTT. It is translated as CASSQGKINTEAFF.

V is TRBV12-3 or TRBV12-4 and J is TRBJ2-3; perhaps D is TRBD1 or TRBD2 (5 bases each). This CDR3 region has 14 residues. V shed 3 bases and J shed 6 bases, with 13 bases lying between them. The CDR3 reads CASSLGRAEDTQYF. The CDR3 DNA reads TGTGCCAGCAGTTTGGGGCGGGCCGAGGATACGCAGTATTTT.